The rows below give T cell receptor beta chains drawn from one sample of a study of shared clonotypes between healthy human individuals. The data were produced by immunoSEQ multiplex PCR, yet TCRdb's version contains in-frame clones alone and is incomplete. The data hold approximately 650,000 clones, with just under 97% observed a single time. Sequencing was performed on naive CD8+ T cells sorted from blood. The receptors come from a woman between 25 and 40 years old in good health. The CDR3 runs from the conserved cysteine through the conserved F or W. The D gene is left open where the match is weak. The listing skips clone size in some rows; elsewhere it reads once, few, many or a size class.

clone_size | j_call | v_call | d_call | cdr3_aa | cdr3_nt
. | TRBJ2-7 | TRBV6-1 | . | CASSETGFDEQYF | TGTGCCAGCAGTGAAACGGGGTTTGACGAGCAGTACTTC
. | TRBJ2-1 | TRBV10-1 | TRBD2 | CASSDSGRDNEQFF | TGCGCCAGCAGTGATAGCGGGAGAGACAATGAGCAGTTCTTC
. | TRBJ2-5 | TRBV5-6 | TRBD2 | CASSLLAAGGTQYF | TGTGCCAGCAGCCTACTAGCGGCCGGGGGGACCCAGTACTTC
. | TRBJ2-7 | TRBV11-2 | . | CASSSTTWVDSYEQYF | TGTGCCAGCAGCTCAACCACATGGGTGGACTCCTACGAGCAGTACTTC
. | TRBJ2-1 | TRBV13 | TRBD2 | CASSTSGRNEQFF | TGTGCCAGCAGCACTAGCGGGAGAAATGAGCAGTTCTTC
. | TRBJ1-5 | TRBV7-8 | TRBD1 | CASSPRGHQPQHF | TGTGCCAGCAGCCCCAGGGGGCATCAGCCCCAGCATTTT
. | TRBJ2-5 | TRBV28 | TRBD1 | CASSLSLTGTGEVETQYF | TGTGCCAGCAGTTTATCGTTAACCGGGACAGGGGAGGTCGAGACCCAGTACTTC
. | TRBJ2-2 | TRBV6-6 | . | CASSATGELFF | TGTGCCAGCAGTGCCACCGGGGAGCTGTTTTTT
. | TRBJ2-7 | TRBV30 | TRBD2 | CAWSVGLAGAYEQYF | TGTGCCTGGAGTGTCGGTCTAGCGGGAGCCTACGAGCAGTACTTC
. | TRBJ2-7 | TRBV11-2 | . | CASSLGYTGYEQYF | TGTGCCAGCAGCTTAGGGTACACAGGGTACGAGCAGTACTTC
. | TRBJ2-5 | TRBV4-1 | . | CASSHRGLIWETQYF | TGCGCCAGCAGCCATCGGGGGCTGATCTGGGAGACCCAGTACTTC
. | TRBJ2-3 | TRBV5-4 | . | CASSPTEELAQYF | TGTGCCAGCAGCCCGACCGAGGAACTCGCGCAGTATTTT
. | TRBJ2-7 | TRBV7-9 | . | CASSPPGNSYEQYF | TGTGCCAGCAGCCCCCCTGGCAACTCCTACGAGCAGTACTTC
. | TRBJ2-1 | TRBV9 | TRBD2 | CASSQGLAGNSYNEQFF | TGTGCCAGCAGCCAGGGACTAGCGGGAAACTCCTACAATGAGCAGTTCTTC
. | TRBJ1-2 | TRBV28 | . | CASRSTGKRGYTF | TGTGCCAGCAGGTCTACAGGGAAACGGGGCTACACCTTC
. | TRBJ2-1 | TRBV5-1 | TRBD2 | CASSFLSGRRYNEQFF | TGCGCCAGCAGCTTCCTTAGCGGGAGAAGGTACAATGAGCAGTTCTTC
. | TRBJ2-1 | TRBV27 | . | CASTPGVSYNEQFF | TGTGCCAGCACTCCGGGAGTCTCATACAATGAGCAGTTCTTC
. | TRBJ1-2 | TRBV6-1 | . | CASSEWPLKTANYGYTF | TGTGCCAGCAGTGAATGGCCTCTTAAGACAGCGAACTATGGCTACACCTTC
. | TRBJ1-2 | TRBV2 | . | CASSQDYGYTF | TGTGCCAGCAGTCAGGATTATGGCTACACCTTC
. | TRBJ2-7 | TRBV2 | . | CASRGPGGQPGEQYF | TGTGCCAGCAGGGGACCCGGCGGCCAACCGGGCGAGCAGTACTTC
. | TRBJ2-4 | TRBV29-1 | TRBD1 | CSVVGGQGEGIQYF | TGCAGCGTTGTAGGGGGACAGGGGGAAGGCATTCAGTACTTC
. | TRBJ1-4 | TRBV19 | . | CASSGDGTTNEKLFF | TGTGCCAGTAGTGGGGACGGTACAACTAATGAAAAACTGTTTTTT
. | TRBJ1-1 | TRBV5-4 | . | CASSPGHLSTEAFF | TGTGCCAGCAGTCCGGGGCATCTGAGCACTGAAGCTTTCTTT
. | TRBJ2-3 | TRBV7-3 | . | CASSHPNTDTQYF | TGTGCCAGCAGCCACCCCAACACAGATACGCAGTATTTT
. | TRBJ1-1 | TRBV10-2 | . | CASSDRGEAFF | TGCGCCAGCAGTGACCGGGGAGAAGCTTTCTTT
. | TRBJ1-2 | TRBV7-9 | . | CASSPGRGDGYTF | TGTGCCAGCAGCCCAGGGAGAGGGGATGGCTACACCTTC
. | TRBJ2-7 | TRBV7-9 | . | CASTLTIANEQYF | TGTGCCAGCACCCTTACTATAGCGAACGAGCAGTACTTC
. | TRBJ2-1 | TRBV28 | . | CASSSSGRYNEQFF | TGTGCCAGCAGCTCTTCGGGTCGTTACAATGAGCAGTTCTTC
once | TRBJ1-5 | TRBV27 | . | CASSPGQFNQPQHF | TGTGCCAGCAGTCCCGGACAGTTCAATCAGCCCCAGCATTTT
. | TRBJ1-3 | TRBV29-1 | . | CSVGGGENTIYF | TGCAGCGTGGGGGGAGGGGAGAACACCATATATTTT
. | TRBJ2-5 | TRBV29-1 | . | CSVEKRNRETQYF | TGCAGCGTTGAAAAGCGGAACCGAGAGACCCAGTACTTC
. | TRBJ2-3 | TRBV14 | TRBD2 | CASSPLAGAVLNTQYF | TGTGCCAGCAGCCCACTAGCGGGAGCGGTTTTGAATACGCAGTATTTT
. | TRBJ2-1 | TRBV5-1 | . | CASSADYNEQFF | TGCGCCAGCAGCGCCGACTACAATGAGCAGTTCTTC
. | TRBJ1-4 | TRBV14 | . | CASSSLGGTDEKLFF | TGTGCCAGCAGCTCCCTCGGGGGGACGGATGAAAAACTGTTTTTT
. | TRBJ2-1 | TRBV27 | . | CASSSTEKLYNEQFF | TGTGCCAGCAGCTCTACAGAGAAGCTCTACAATGAGCAGTTCTTC
once | TRBJ2-7 | TRBV2 | . | CASTRSYEQYF | TGTGCCAGCACCCGATCCTACGAGCAGTACTTC
. | TRBJ1-2 | TRBV19 | . | CASSPSLGNNYGYTF | TGTGCCAGTAGCCCCTCGCTGGGGAACAACTATGGCTACACCTTC
. | TRBJ1-1 | TRBV5-1 | TRBD1 | CASSLDHRTGVEAFF | TGCGCCAGCAGCCTGGACCATCGAACAGGGGTGGAAGCTTTCTTT
. | TRBJ2-1 | TRBV5-6 | TRBD2 | CASSLERDWNEQFF | TGTGCCAGCAGCTTGGAGCGGGACTGGAATGAGCAGTTCTTC
. | TRBJ2-3 | TRBV28 | . | CASSPRGGQVADTQYF | TGTGCCAGCAGTCCCCGGGGGGGACAGGTAGCAGATACGCAGTATTTT
. | TRBJ1-5 | TRBV15 | . | CATSILGAGQPQHF | TGTGCCACCAGCATTCTGGGGGCGGGTCAGCCCCAGCATTTT
. | TRBJ2-2 | TRBV6-6 | . | CASTLTGELFF | TGTGCCAGCACGCTCACCGGGGAGCTGTTTTTT
once | TRBJ2-1 | TRBV30 | TRBD2 | CAWRTSGSINEQFF | TGTGCCTGGCGGACTAGCGGGAGTATCAATGAGCAGTTCTTC
. | TRBJ2-6 | TRBV28 | . | CASSLGPWALVGLISPGANVLTF | TGTGCCAGCAGTTTGGGACCCTGGGCTTTGGTTGGGTTAATCTCCCCTGGGGCCAACGTCCTGACTTTC
. | TRBJ1-3 | TRBV5-1 | TRBD1 | CASSLDDRAIGNTIYF | TGCGCCAGCAGCTTGGACGACAGGGCAATCGGAAACACCATATATTTT
. | TRBJ2-1 | TRBV10-1 | TRBD1 | CASSNRGSYNEQFF | TGCGCCAGCAGTAACAGGGGTTCCTACAATGAGCAGTTCTTC
. | TRBJ2-5 | TRBV6-1 | TRBD1 | CASSADRGMQETQYF | TGTGCCAGCAGCGCGGACAGGGGGATGCAAGAGACCCAGTACTTC
. | TRBJ2-7 | TRBV5-1 | TRBD1 | CASSWEPGQGADEQYF | TGCGCCAGCAGCTGGGAACCGGGACAGGGGGCCGACGAGCAGTACTTC
. | TRBJ2-7 | TRBV5-4 | . | CASSVTGLGLRKQYF | TGTGCCAGCAGCGTTACAGGGTTAGGTCTACGCAAGCAGTACTTC
. | TRBJ1-1 | TRBV27 | . | CASRGLPGSMNTEAFF | TGTGCCAGCAGGGGTTTACCGGGGAGTATGAACACTGAAGCTTTCTTT
. | TRBJ1-1 | TRBV7-8 | TRBD1 | CASSSRGQSEAFF | TGTGCCAGCAGCTCGCGGGGACAGTCTGAAGCTTTCTTT
. | TRBJ2-7 | TRBV25-1 | TRBD2 | CASSPIAGGINEQYF | TGTGCCAGCAGCCCCATAGCGGGAGGGATTAACGAGCAGTACTTC
. | TRBJ2-1 | TRBV4-1 | . | CASSQEFPVRKSSYNEQFF | TGCGCCAGCAGCCAAGAATTCCCAGTAAGGAAAAGCTCCTACAATGAGCAGTTCTTC